Reported below is one TCR beta chain. No cognate antigen has been identified for it. No base quality values were provided; no much bigger clone lies one nucleotide off. Library creation used multiplex PCR. The sequencer was an Illumina HiSeq 4000. CDR3 regions were amplified by Arm-PCR with iRepertoire HTBI primers to construct TCR beta libraries. Before sequencing, the PCR products went through gel purification. The original methods were these. Gene usage analysis of CDR3 amino acid clonotypes used the 62 TRBV and more than 13 TRBJ segments found across samples. Filtered high-quality paired reads were merged into contigs using COPE and FqMerger. Contigs were aligned with BLAST to IMGT TRBV, TRBD and TRBJ reference genes, and CDR3 was defined per IMGT. Any clonotype with a frequency above 0.1% was classified as a highly expanded clone. Repertoire diversity was measured by Shannon entropy, and V-J evenness by the Gini coefficient. A clonotype was considered public if more than one individual shared it. TCRdb ran its own pipeline on the public reads, namely fastp trimming at Q25 and MiXCR clone calling, and kept in-frame beta chains. When rows share a CDR3 protein, they turn into one entry using the most common DNA and genes. V and J calls and clone size were set by TCRdb, not the authors. Here the sample has roughly 610,000 distinct CDR3 sequences; 15% to 20% occur a single time. Of the sample, around 11% is held by the ten largest clones.

The germline V gene (reference sequence) sets CDR1 to SEHNR and CDR2 to FQNEAQ. V trim: 7 bases; J trim: 8 bases; unmatched bases: 16. From the cysteine up to the phenylalanine, the CDR3 has a length of 17 residues. Left in the record is the CDR3 DNA by itself, 51 bases read in frame from the first base. The entry originates in a study of regulatory T cells in long-lasting Graves disease (dated by TCRdb to the early 2020s). Context from the whole study: In the newly diagnosed Graves' disease group, patients had been taking antithyroid drugs for less than 3 months. The study was registered as a clinical trial and conducted in China. A total of some 33 samples were covered by TCR sequencing, comprising approximately 13 persistent and about 20 newly diagnosed Graves' disease patients. Peripheral blood TCR sequencing and RNA sequencing compared persistent Graves' disease patients with newly diagnosed Graves' disease patients. Overall study results and their limits: Sequencing and analysis were restricted to the TCR beta chain. As a limitation, the authors acknowledged that the small sample size may reduce accuracy. Compared with newly diagnosed patients, patients with persistent Graves' disease had lower TCR Shannon entropy and fewer highly expanded clones, which suggests clonal expansion. More public clonotypes were shared among persistent patients (roughly 2,900) than among newly diagnosed patients (over 900). The study examined only peripheral blood because the primary lesion, thyroid tissue, could not be accessed. TRBV28, TRBJ1-2 and TRBJ2-5 were preferentially used in persistent disease, while TRBV20-1 and TRBJ2-1 were favored in newly diagnosed disease.

Read against the paper, the sample's time point label means: newly diagnosed GD, antithyroid drugs for less than 3 months. For both TCR sequencing and RNA sequencing, RNA was extracted from PBMCs in TRIzol. The diagnosis of Graves' disease followed American Thyroid Association guidelines. Patients for the study were recruited at an endocrinology department in Xi'an, China. Each patient gave 8.5 to 9.5 milliliters of peripheral blood, collected in an EDTA anticoagulant tube. Ficoll Paque Plus density gradient separation was used to isolate PBMCs, and no further T cell sorting was done. An Agilent 2100 Bioanalyzer and agarose gel were used to check RNA quality, and a NanoDrop 2000 was used to measure RNA concentration. This sample was shared with a second study, whose subject was T cells in Graves' hyperthyroidism and ophthalmopathy. As the second publication notes: Graves' hyperthyroidism was defined as stable when no progression to ophthalmopathy occurred over 18 months of follow-up. The hyperthyroidism patients were between 18 and 65 years old and newly diagnosed, with a disease duration of less than 2 months. Exclusion was applied to patients with uncontrolled infections, other autoimmune diseases, pregnancy or lactation. Diagnoses were established on the basis of clinical symptoms, serum thyroxine and TRAb, thyroid ultrasound, and orbital computed tomography. The TCR CDR3 was subjected to a first round of RT-PCR using the HTBI primer set and the Qiagen OneStep RT-PCR kit. Blood samples also contained most of the expanded thyroid clonotypes (frequency above 0.001), which suggests that blood repertoires may reflect thyroid immune responses. A 13 V-J signature model separated ophthalmopathy from stable hyperthyroidism, with over 85% sensitivity and roughly 81% specificity in cross-validation and 80%/75% in testing. During validation, the model predicted progression to ophthalmopathy a median of roughly 7.1 months ahead of onset, with more than 60% sensitivity and 72% to 80% specificity. To identify TCR V-J signatures that set the groups apart, the researchers used a discovery cohort of about a hundred patients, made up of 40 to 45 with Graves' ophthalmopathy and 57 with stable Graves' hyperthyroidism. Whether ophthalmopathy could be predicted prospectively was tested in an independent validation cohort made up of roughly 20 hyperthyroidism patients plus 17 patients who later progressed to ophthalmopathy. The 100 or so discovery patients were randomly divided into training and test sets at a 7:3 ratio. Thyroid tissue and blood T-cell repertoires from over 5 Graves' hyperthyroidism patients were also compared in the study. Once sampling was done, hyperthyroidism patients were given methimazole at a starting dose of 30 mg daily, whereas ophthalmopathy patients were given high-dose intravenous methylprednisolone. Libraries were constructed in a second round of multiplex PCR, after which size selection and purification were performed. Sequencing of the libraries was done on an Illumina HiSeq2000 using paired-end 100 bp reads. SOAPnuke was used to process the raw data, removing reads that contained adapters or uncalled bases, had a mean Phred below 15, or lacked an exact match to the constant primer or identifier. COPE v1.2.5 was used to merge high-quality paired reads, and clonotypes were defined as unique nucleotide sequences. MiTCR v1.1 was used to align the clonotypes against IMGT TRBV, TRBD and TRBJ reference segments. The analysis included only V-J combinations with a frequency above 0.0001, which together covered over 98% of the repertoires. A TCS score was defined as the ratio of F50 (clonal expansion) to E x V (chaos), with BLOSUM62-based TCRdist applied between CDR3 peptides within each V-J. Welch's t-statistics and random forest reduced several hundred V-J features to 10 to 15, which were used in a naive Bayes classifier (R e1071). No statistical method was used to fix the sample size in advance, and group allocation was not hidden from the investigators. The paper reports TCR Vbeta CDR3 sequencing of fewer than 150 peripheral blood samples: under 45 ophthalmopathy, roughly 80 hyperthyroidism and 17 progressor patients.

The rearranged segments are TRBV7-9 and TRBJ1-4; 10 nucleotides in the junction match TRBD1. Material: peripheral blood mononuclear cells (PBMCs), obtained at new diagnosis, from a patient treated with antithyroid drugs. This TCR derives from a young man with Graves disease. Donor details come from another sample of the same person, matched by shared clones. CDR3 region: CASTTRQGTGDGEKLFF. The nucleotide sequence is TGTGCCAGCACCACCCGGCAGGGGACAGGGGATGGGGAAAAACTGTTTTTT.